These T cell receptor beta chains were read from a single sample in a study of T cell responses to AZD1222 COVID-19 vaccine. TCRdb's table, derived via immunoSEQ multiplex PCR, lists solely in-frame clones and lacks some. The sample records 130,000 to 150,000 clones, about 87% being singletons. The sample in question was peripheral blood, obtained on day 0 of AZD1222 vaccination. The source of these receptors is an adult in good health. Each CDR3 is given with its conserved first and last residue. Fields, in order: D gene, J gene, V gene, clone size, CDR3 DNA, CDR3 protein. A D gene is named only where the DNA matches it firmly. Clone size is given for some rows only: seen once, a few or many times, or a class if the clone is expanded.

D gene: TRBD1; J gene: TRBJ1-2; V gene: TRBV30; clone size: NA; CDR3 DNA: TGTGCCTGGAGACGGACAGGGTCTAACTATGGCTACACCTTC; CDR3 protein: CAWRRTGSNYGYTF
D gene: NA; J gene: TRBJ2-1; V gene: TRBV6-5; clone size: once; CDR3 DNA: TGTGCCAGCAGTTCACGGACAGCCTACAATGAGCAGTTCTTC; CDR3 protein: CASSSRTAYNEQFF
D gene: NA; J gene: TRBJ1-2; V gene: TRBV24-1; clone size: NA; CDR3 DNA: TGTGCCACCAGTGATTCGTGGAGGCGTAACTATGGCTACACCTTC; CDR3 protein: CATSDSWRRNYGYTF
D gene: TRBD1; J gene: TRBJ1-1; V gene: TRBV7-9; clone size: NA; CDR3 DNA: TGTGCCAGCAGCTTAGAGAACAGGGGCACTGAAGCTTTCTTT; CDR3 protein: CASSLENRGTEAFF
D gene: NA; J gene: TRBJ2-5; V gene: TRBV19; clone size: NA; CDR3 DNA: TGTGCCAGTAGGAGGCTTGGTGAGACCCAGTACTTC; CDR3 protein: CASRRLGETQYF
D gene: NA; J gene: TRBJ2-5; V gene: TRBV7-3; clone size: NA; CDR3 DNA: TGTGCCAGCAGCTTAGGGCTACAAGAGACCCAGTACTTC; CDR3 protein: CASSLGLQETQYF
D gene: NA; J gene: TRBJ2-1; V gene: TRBV15; clone size: NA; CDR3 DNA: TGTGCCACCAGCAAGGACATAGCGCCCAATGAGCAGTTCTTC; CDR3 protein: CATSKDIAPNEQFF
D gene: NA; J gene: TRBJ2-7; V gene: TRBV7-9; clone size: NA; CDR3 DNA: TGTGCCAGCAGCTTAGAGGGGTTATACGAGCAGTACTTC; CDR3 protein: CASSLEGLYEQYF
D gene: NA; J gene: TRBJ1-1; V gene: TRBV7-9; clone size: NA; CDR3 DNA: TGTGCCAGCAGCTTAGCTGGGGCAGGGCATGACACTGAAGCTTTCTTT; CDR3 protein: CASSLAGAGHDTEAFF
D gene: TRBD2; J gene: TRBJ2-7; V gene: TRBV2; clone size: NA; CDR3 DNA: TGTGCCAGCAGTGATGCGATAGCGGGAGAGTCCTACGAGCAGTACTTC; CDR3 protein: CASSDAIAGESYEQYF
D gene: TRBD1; J gene: TRBJ1-1; V gene: TRBV7-2; clone size: NA; CDR3 DNA: TGTGCCAGCATGCTGGGACAGGCGAACACTGAAGCTTTCTTT; CDR3 protein: CASMLGQANTEAFF
D gene: NA; J gene: TRBJ2-7; V gene: TRBV5-6; clone size: NA; CDR3 DNA: TGTGCCAGCAGCCAGCCCGGGCGGGGGCCTAGCATATCAACCTACGAGCAGTACTTC; CDR3 protein: CASSQPGRGPSISTYEQYF
D gene: NA; J gene: TRBJ1-5; V gene: TRBV7-2; clone size: NA; CDR3 DNA: TGTGCCAGCAGCTTAGAGGGATCCCTCAATCAGCCCCAGCATTTT; CDR3 protein: CASSLEGSLNQPQHF
D gene: NA; J gene: TRBJ2-2; V gene: TRBV19; clone size: NA; CDR3 DNA: TGTGCCAGTCTAGGGAGAGTATGGGGCACCGGGGAGCTGTTTTTT; CDR3 protein: CASLGRVWGTGELFF
D gene: NA; J gene: TRBJ2-1; V gene: TRBV4-2; clone size: NA; CDR3 DNA: TGTGCCAGCACCCCTGAGCAGCGGTCCTACAATGAGCAGTTCTTC; CDR3 protein: CASTPEQRSYNEQFF
D gene: TRBD1; J gene: TRBJ2-2; V gene: TRBV4-1; clone size: NA; CDR3 DNA: TGCGCCAGCAGCCAATCCCCCTACAGGGGACGAGGGGAGCTGTTTTTT; CDR3 protein: CASSQSPYRGRGELFF
D gene: NA; J gene: TRBJ1-6; V gene: TRBV28; clone size: NA; CDR3 DNA: TGTGCCAGCAGCCTCGTGGGGGGGATGAGTAATAATTCACCCCTCCACTTT; CDR3 protein: CASSLVGGMSNNSPLHF
D gene: NA; J gene: TRBJ2-3; V gene: TRBV9; clone size: NA; CDR3 DNA: TGTGCCAGCAGCTCTGAGGGTAGCACAGATACGCAGTATTTT; CDR3 protein: CASSSEGSTDTQYF
D gene: NA; J gene: TRBJ1-1; V gene: TRBV6-1; clone size: few; CDR3 DNA: TGTGCCAGCAGGGGCGAAGAGAACGGTTACACTGAAGCTTTCTTT; CDR3 protein: CASRGEENGYTEAFF
D gene: NA; J gene: TRBJ2-1; V gene: TRBV18; clone size: NA; CDR3 DNA: TGTGCCAGCTCACCGGACAGCAATGAGCAGTTCTTC; CDR3 protein: CASSPDSNEQFF
D gene: TRBD1; J gene: TRBJ1-2; V gene: TRBV6-2/TRBV6-3; clone size: NA; CDR3 DNA: TGTGCCAGCAGTTACTCGAGACAGGGTGGCGGCTACACCTTC; CDR3 protein: CASSYSRQGGGYTF
D gene: NA; J gene: TRBJ2-6; V gene: TRBV6-6; clone size: NA; CDR3 DNA: TGTGCCAGCAGTCCCCGGTCGGAGCTCTCTGGGGCCAACGTCCTGACTTTC; CDR3 protein: CASSPRSELSGANVLTF
D gene: NA; J gene: TRBJ2-2; V gene: TRBV7-8; clone size: NA; CDR3 DNA: TGTGCCAGCAGCTTCAGGGACCCGAACACCGGGGAGCTGTTTTTT; CDR3 protein: CASSFRDPNTGELFF
D gene: NA; J gene: TRBJ1-1; V gene: TRBV11-3; clone size: NA; CDR3 DNA: TGTGCCAGCAGCTTAGGAGGAGGTGGAACTTTCTTT; CDR3 protein: CASSLGGGGTFF
D gene: NA; J gene: TRBJ1-3; V gene: TRBV28; clone size: NA; CDR3 DNA: TGTGCCAGCAGTTTTTGGGGGACTAGTTTAGCTAGAAACACCATATATTTT; CDR3 protein: CASSFWGTSLARNTIYF
D gene: NA; J gene: TRBJ2-2; V gene: TRBV27; clone size: few; CDR3 DNA: TGTGCCAGTCGATTAGGCGGGGAGCTGTTTTTT; CDR3 protein: CASRLGGELFF
D gene: NA; J gene: TRBJ1-3; V gene: TRBV9; clone size: NA; CDR3 DNA: TGTGCCAGCGGCGATTCGGCTAAGCGTTGGGCGGGAAACACCATATATTTT; CDR3 protein: CASGDSAKRWAGNTIYF
D gene: NA; J gene: TRBJ1-1; V gene: TRBV27; clone size: NA; CDR3 DNA: TGTGCCAGCAGTCCACCGAGGGGCAGGGGACACACTGAAGCTTTCTTT; CDR3 protein: CASSPPRGRGHTEAFF
D gene: TRBD1; J gene: TRBJ1-2; V gene: TRBV28; clone size: NA; CDR3 DNA: TGTGCCAGCAGTTATACCCTACGGACAGGGTTTCTTGGCTACACCTTC; CDR3 protein: CASSYTLRTGFLGYTF
D gene: TRBD2; J gene: TRBJ2-7; V gene: TRBV27; clone size: once; CDR3 DNA: TGTGCCAGCAGAACTAGCGGGAGTAGGTACGAGCAGTACTTC; CDR3 protein: CASRTSGSRYEQYF
D gene: NA; J gene: TRBJ2-1; V gene: TRBV2; clone size: NA; CDR3 DNA: TGTGCCAGCCGGGGGAGCGTCTACAATGAGCAGTTCTTC; CDR3 protein: CASRGSVYNEQFF
D gene: NA; J gene: TRBJ1-1; V gene: TRBV13; clone size: NA; CDR3 DNA: TGTGCCAGCTCCATATGGGGCACTGAAGCTTTCTTT; CDR3 protein: CASSIWGTEAFF
D gene: NA; J gene: TRBJ2-1; V gene: TRBV4-1; clone size: NA; CDR3 DNA: TGCGCCAGCAGCCAAGTGGTCTCTAGCCGGGAGCAGTTCTTC; CDR3 protein: CASSQVVSSREQFF
D gene: NA; J gene: TRBJ1-6; V gene: TRBV19; clone size: NA; CDR3 DNA: TGTGCCAGTAGTATGAGGGACAAGATCAATTCACCCCTCCACTTT; CDR3 protein: CASSMRDKINSPLHF
D gene: TRBD1; J gene: TRBJ2-7; V gene: TRBV7-9; clone size: NA; CDR3 DNA: TGTGCCAGCAGCTTGAGGACAGGGGTTTTCCACGAGCAGTACTTC; CDR3 protein: CASSLRTGVFHEQYF
D gene: TRBD2; J gene: TRBJ2-7; V gene: TRBV11-3; clone size: NA; CDR3 DNA: TGTGCCAGCAGCATGGGGACTACTAACCAGCAGTACTTC; CDR3 protein: CASSMGTTNQQYF
D gene: NA; J gene: TRBJ1-1; V gene: TRBV18; clone size: NA; CDR3 DNA: TGTGCCAGCTCACCACCGGAAGTGGGGGGTGAAGCTTTCTTT; CDR3 protein: CASSPPEVGGEAFF
D gene: NA; J gene: TRBJ2-3; V gene: TRBV6-2/TRBV6-3; clone size: NA; CDR3 DNA: TGTGCCAGCAGTGGGCCCGAGCTCACAGATACGCAGTATTTT; CDR3 protein: CASSGPELTDTQYF
D gene: NA; J gene: TRBJ1-6; V gene: TRBV25-1; clone size: once; CDR3 DNA: TGTGCCAGCAGGGACGGGGTTCGGCAAATCCACTTT; CDR3 protein: CASRDGVRQIHF
D gene: NA; J gene: TRBJ2-3; V gene: TRBV28; clone size: NA; CDR3 DNA: TGTGCCAGCAGTTTTGACGCCACCACAGATACGCAGTATTTT; CDR3 protein: CASSFDATTDTQYF
D gene: NA; J gene: TRBJ2-7; V gene: TRBV7-2; clone size: NA; CDR3 DNA: TGTGCCAGCAGCTTAACGGGTGGGACCCGGGAGCAGTACTTC; CDR3 protein: CASSLTGGTREQYF
D gene: TRBD2; J gene: TRBJ2-7; V gene: TRBV19; clone size: once; CDR3 DNA: TGTGCCAGTAGTTTCAGCGGGACCTACGAGCAGTACTTC; CDR3 protein: CASSFSGTYEQYF
D gene: NA; J gene: TRBJ1-1; V gene: TRBV5-4; clone size: NA; CDR3 DNA: TGTGCCAGCAGCTTGGATCAGGGTATCGCTGAAGCTTTCTTT; CDR3 protein: CASSLDQGIAEAFF
D gene: NA; J gene: TRBJ1-2; V gene: TRBV15; clone size: NA; CDR3 DNA: TGTGCCACCAGCAGAGGGCAGGGGCCCTATGGCTACACCTTC; CDR3 protein: CATSRGQGPYGYTF
D gene: NA; J gene: TRBJ1-1; V gene: TRBV6-5; clone size: once; CDR3 DNA: TGTGCCAGCAGTTACTCAGGGGCAACGAACACTGAAGCTTTCTTT; CDR3 protein: CASSYSGATNTEAFF
D gene: NA; J gene: TRBJ2-5; V gene: TRBV18; clone size: NA; CDR3 DNA: TGTGCCAGCTCACCACCCCGTCAGGCAATAGTACCCCAAGAGACCCAGTACTTC; CDR3 protein: CASSPPRQAIVPQETQYF
D gene: TRBD2; J gene: TRBJ2-3; V gene: TRBV11-2; clone size: once; CDR3 DNA: TGTGCCAGCAGACTGTCAACTAGCGGGAGGGCCCTCACAGATACGCAGTATTTT; CDR3 protein: CASRLSTSGRALTDTQYF
D gene: NA; J gene: TRBJ1-3; V gene: TRBV4-3; clone size: once; CDR3 DNA: TGCGCCAGCAGCCAGTCTCAGGGTGGCCCTGGAAACACCATATATTTT; CDR3 protein: CASSQSQGGPGNTIYF
D gene: NA; J gene: TRBJ1-2; V gene: TRBV6-6; clone size: NA; CDR3 DNA: TGTGCCAGCAGTTCTCACAGGCATGGCTACACCTTC; CDR3 protein: CASSSHRHGYTF
D gene: NA; J gene: TRBJ2-1; V gene: TRBV3-1/TRBV3-2; clone size: NA; CDR3 DNA: TGTGCCAGCAGCCAATACGACAACTACAATGAGCAGTTCTTC; CDR3 protein: CASSQYDNYNEQFF
D gene: NA; J gene: TRBJ1-6; V gene: TRBV9; clone size: NA; CDR3 DNA: TGTGCCAGCAGTGCTCACACTACGTATGAGTCCCTCCACTTT; CDR3 protein: CASSAHTTYESLHF